A selection of T cell receptor beta chains follows, all from one sample in a study of CD8+CD57+ T cells in acquired aplastic anemia. MiXCR was run by TCRdb on the reads, yielding one entry per CDR3 protein. In the table there are about 210,000 distinct CDR3 sequences, around 63% of which are singletons. What was sequenced was sorted CD4+, CD8+, or CD8+CD57+ T cells (not recorded which) from PBMCs. These TCRs come from a human donor in good health. CDR3s include the opening cysteine and the closing phenylalanine or tryptophan. A D gene is named only where the DNA matches it firmly. Not all rows give a size; the values are once, few, many and, for expanded clones, a class.

TRBJ2-3 | many | TRBD2 | TRBV20-1 | 17 | TGCAGTGCTAGAGTTTACGTTAGGACTAGCGGGAGTGGAACGCAGTATTTT | CSARVYVRTSGSGTQYF
TRBJ2-1 | NA | TRBD1 | TRBV6-1 | 14 | TGTGCCAGCAGTTCCTGGGACAGGCGCTTACAGCAGTTCTTC | CASSSWDRRLQQFF
TRBJ2-3 | NA | NA | TRBV10-3 | 15 | TGTGCCATCAGTGACAGGGTCTCTAGCACAGATACGCAGTATTTT | CAISDRVSSTDTQYF
TRBJ2-5 | NA | TRBD1 | TRBV14 | 14 | TGTGCCAGCAGCCGACAGACAGGGCGAGGGACCCAGTACTTC | CASSRQTGRGTQYF
TRBJ2-5 | NA | TRBD2 | TRBV7-9 | 15 | TGTGCCAGCAGCTCCGTAGCGGGAGAGGGAGAGACCCAGTACTTC | CASSSVAGEGETQYF
TRBJ2-7 | many | NA | TRBV19 | 13 | TGTGCCAGTAGTAGACAGGATTCCTACGAGCAGTACTTC | CASSRQDSYEQYF
TRBJ1-3 | many | TRBD1 | TRBV15 | 16 | TGTGCCACCAGCGGGCCAGGGGGGGGATCTGGAAACACCATATATTTT | CATSGPGGGSGNTIYF
TRBJ2-3 | NA | TRBD2 | TRBV5-1 | 16 | TGCGCCAGCAGCTCCGAAGCGGGAGAAACTTACAATGAGCAGTATTTT | CASSSEAGETYNEQYF
TRBJ1-2 | many | TRBD1 | TRBV7-6 | 15 | TGTGCCAGCAGCTTAGCGCAAGGGACAGGGGGTGGCTACACCTTC | CASSLAQGTGGGYTF
TRBJ1-1 | few | NA | TRBV6-5 | 14 | TGTGCCAGCACCGGGCAGCTCATGAACACTGAAGCTTTCTTT | CASTGQLMNTEAFF
TRBJ1-1 | NA | NA | TRBV19 | 16 | TGTGCCAGTAGACAGGGCAGGGGCGTCCTGAACACTGAAGCTTTCTTT | CASRQGRGVLNTEAFF
TRBJ1-6 | NA | TRBD1 | TRBV4-3 | 16 | TGCGCCAGCAGCCAAGGGACAGGGCGATTTAATTCACCCCTCCACTTT | CASSQGTGRFNSPLHF
TRBJ2-1 | once | NA | TRBV14 | 15 | TGTGCCAGCAGCCAAGATGGGGGCAGACACAATGAGCAGTTCTTC | CASSQDGGRHNEQFF
TRBJ2-1 | NA | NA | TRBV6-6 | 15 | TGTGCCAGCAGTTACTCGATGGCTAGGTACAATGAGCAGTTCTTC | CASSYSMARYNEQFF
TRBJ2-2 | many | NA | TRBV11-2 | 16 | TGTGCCAGCAGCGACAGACAAAGCGCGAACACCGGGGAGCTGTTTTTT | CASSDRQSANTGELFF
TRBJ1-2 | NA | TRBD1 | TRBV24-1 | 14 | TGTGCCACCAGTGGCCAGGGACAGGCCTATGGCTACACCTTC | CATSGQGQAYGYTF
TRBJ2-7 | NA | TRBD1 | TRBV14 | 17 | TGTGCCAGCAGCCAAGGGGACCAACAGGGGGCCTCCCGTGCGCAGTACTTC | CASSQGDQQGASRAQYF
TRBJ2-2 | NA | NA | TRBV7-8 | 15 | TGTGCCAGCAGCCCAGAGGGGGGGGCAGCTGGGGAGCTGTTTTTT | CASSPEGGAAGELFF
TRBJ2-3 | many | NA | TRBV19 | 15 | TGTGCCAGTAGTATCTGGGGTCCACAAACAGATACGCAGTATTTT | CASSIWGPQTDTQYF
TRBJ1-2 | NA | NA | TRBV25-1 | 13 | TGTGCCAGCAGTGAACTAGGGGCCCCCGGCTACACCTTC | CASSELGAPGYTF
TRBJ2-7 | NA | NA | TRBV10-2 | 13 | TGCGCCACCCGGCCCGGGGAACCCTACGAGCAGTACTTC | CATRPGEPYEQYF
TRBJ1-1 | NA | NA | TRBV7-8 | 15 | TGTGCCAGCAGCCCCTCGACAGGTCTGAACACCGAAGCTTTCTTT | CASSPSTGLNTEAFF
TRBJ2-5 | NA | NA | TRBV2 | 13 | TGTGCCAGCAATACGGCGTCTGGTGAGACCCAGTACTTC | CASNTASGETQYF
TRBJ2-1 | NA | NA | TRBV20-1 | 12 | TGCAGTGCTAGAGCCCCCCAGGGAGATATTGGCTTC | CSARAPQGDIGF
TRBJ2-5 | many | NA | TRBV3-1 | 19 | TGTGCCAGCAGCCAAGAGGTGATGAGCCAGGGCCGGCCGGCGGAGACCCAGTACTTC | CASSQEVMSQGRPAETQYF
TRBJ2-1 | many | NA | TRBV12-3/TRBV12-4 | 13 | TGTGCCAGCACCCAAAGTCCGGCAAATGAGCAGTTCTTC | CASTQSPANEQFF
TRBJ2-1 | NA | NA | TRBV3-1 | 15 | TGTGCCAGCAGCACAGATGGCGGATACTACAATGAGCAGTTCTTC | CASSTDGGYYNEQFF
TRBJ2-7 | many | NA | TRBV4-1 | 15 | TGCGCCAGCAGCCAAGCCAAAGGGGTTTTCTACGAGCAGTACTTC | CASSQAKGVFYEQYF
TRBJ2-5 | NA | NA | TRBV11-2 | 14 | TGTGCCAGCATAAGGGGGTGGTTTGGGGAGACCCAGTACTTC | CASIRGWFGETQYF
TRBJ2-7 | many | TRBD1 | TRBV7-2 | 14 | TGTGCCAGCAGCTTAGTGACAGGGGGCTACGAGCAGTACTTC | CASSLVTGGYEQYF
TRBJ2-5 | NA | TRBD2 | TRBV11-2 | 13 | TGTGCCAGCAGCTTCAGCGGGATGAAGACCCAGTACTTC | CASSFSGMKTQYF
TRBJ2-3 | NA | TRBD2 | TRBV10-3 | 16 | TGTGCCATCAGTGCGACGACTAGCGGGCTCACAGATACGCAGTATTTT | CAISATTSGLTDTQYF
TRBJ2-2 | many | NA | TRBV7-9 | 17 | TGTGCCAGCAGCCCGATTCCGACAGCTACGAACACCGGGGAGCTGTTTTTT | CASSPIPTATNTGELFF